The 5 T cell receptor beta chains in this list originate from one sample, sequenced in a study of blood T cell repertoires in COVID-19. Assay used: immunoSEQ multiplex PCR; TCRdb lists only in-frame clones, some missing. The sample carries about 58,000 clones, 60% to 85% recorded once. The sample taken for sequencing was peripheral blood. These TCRs come from a human donor in a cohort sampled during active COVID-19.

This chain links TRBV7-6 with TRBJ2-7; 7 bases align to TRBD1. The CDR3 is made up of 15 amino acids. The junction had 5 bases not matched to a gene; V was cut back by 1 base and J by 2 bases. Germline values: CDR1 SGHVS, CDR2 FNYEAQ. CDR3 sequence reads: CASSLGGQKPYEQYF. The CDR3 DNA reads as TGTGCCAGCAGCTTAGGGGGACAGAAACCCTACGAGCAGTACTTC.

This chain joins TRBV10-3 and TRBJ2-7, with TRBD2 matching over 7 bases. The V and J ends lost 2 bases and 7 bases, in that order; junction bases with no gene match: 5. The CDR3 has 13 amino acids. CDR1 and CDR2 (germline): ENHRY, SYGVKD. CDR3 DNA sequence: TGTGCCATCAGTGAGGAGCTCGGGAGGGAGCAGTACTTC. It codes for CAISEELGREQYF.

The rearrangement uses TRBV18 and TRBJ2-7; 9 bases fit TRBD1. The CDR3 covers 14 residues. Trimming cost V 4 bases and J 7 bases; bases outside gene matches: 8. CDR1 is KGHSH, CDR2 LQKENI, per germline. In DNA form, the CDR3 reads TGTGCCAGCTCACTTTCACAGGGGGCTTATGAGCAGTACTTC. Translated: CASSLSQGAYEQYF.

The chain couples TRBV12-3 or TRBV12-4 to TRBJ2-7; D might be TRBD1 (6 bases). V shed 5 bases and J shed 6 bases, with 11 bases lying between them. The CDR3 contains 12 residues. In DNA, the CDR3 is TGTGCCAGCAGTCTACAGGGCCCCGAGCAGTACTTC. Encoded protein: CASSLQGPEQYF.

V is TRBV3-1 (or the pseudogene TRBV3-2) and J is TRBJ1-2; no definite D call. The CDR3 is made up of 15 amino acids. Germline CDR1 is LGHDT and CDR2 is YNNKEL (reference sequence). The V gene lost 0 bases and the J gene lost 4 bases, with 12 bases spanning the gap. The CDR3 region has the DNA TGTGCCAGCAGCCAAGAGGCACTAGCCTCCTATGGCTACACCTTC. Protein sequence: CASSQEALASYGYTF.